This is a list of T cell receptor beta chains from one sample in a study of blood T cells in healthy people across ages. In TCRdb, the 5' RACE reads were re-called with MiXCR into one record per CDR3 protein. The sample has 1.5 million to 2 million distinct CDR3 sequences, approximately 32% seen once. The sequencing sample was made of blood. The receptors come from a woman aged 30 to 39 in good health. CDR3s include the opening cysteine and the closing phenylalanine or tryptophan. The order of the fields is clone size, J gene, V gene, D gene, CDR3 protein, CDR3 DNA. D genes are given only for firm matches. Expanded clones get a size class; other rows say once, few or many, or leave the size out.

>.|TRBJ1-6|TRBV20-1|.
CSARDPPRHF
TGCAGTGCTAGAGATCCTCCTCGCCACTTT
>many|TRBJ2-7|TRBV6-2/TRBV6-3|.
CASSYFDEQYF
TGTGCCAGCAGTTACTTTGACGAGCAGTACTTC
>few|TRBJ1-4|TRBV20-1|.
CSAAPQPTNEKLFF
TGCAGTGCTGCCCCACAACCAACTAATGAAAAACTGTTTTTT
>.|TRBJ2-5|TRBV5-1|.
CANSRSGGLAETQYF
TGCGCCAACAGCAGGAGTGGGGGGCTCGCAGAGACCCAGTACTTC
>.|TRBJ2-2|TRBV7-8|.
CASSLPGGADTGELFF
TGTGCCAGCAGCTTACCCGGGGGCGCGGACACCGGGGAGCTGTTTTTT
>few|TRBJ1-5|TRBV12-3/TRBV12-4|.
CASSFGPPANQPQHF
TGTGCCAGCAGTTTCGGCCCACCGGCGAATCAGCCCCAGCATTTT
>.|TRBJ1-2|TRBV20-1|.
CSARVWEGGSYGYTF
TGCAGTGCTAGGGTGTGGGAGGGGGGTTCCTATGGCTACACCTTC
>.|TRBJ2-7|TRBV27|.
CGSSAGLWGVDEQYF
TGTGGTAGCAGTGCGGGCTTGTGGGGTGTGGACGAGCAGTACTTC
>.|TRBJ1-2|TRBV30|.
CAWGTSGEGGYTF
TGTGCCTGGGGGACGTCGGGGGAGGGCGGCTACACCTTC
>.|TRBJ2-2|TRBV10-3|.
CAISESVGTGELFF
TGTGCCATCAGTGAGTCGGTGGGGACCGGGGAGCTGTTTTTT
>few|TRBJ2-7|TRBV20-1|TRBD2
CSAFPGTSGYEQYF
TGCAGTGCTTTCCCCGGGACTAGCGGCTACGAGCAGTACTTC
>.|TRBJ2-3|TRBV7-8|TRBD2
CASSPSGVTPPQYF
TGTGCCAGCAGCCCTAGCGGGGTGACCCCACCGCAGTATTTT
>.|TRBJ1-2|TRBV28|TRBD1
CASSPGQPLYGYTF
TGTGCCAGCAGTCCGGGACAGCCACTCTATGGCTACACCTTC
>.|TRBJ2-5|TRBV29-1|.
CSVEGWGEEWETQYF
TGCAGCGTTGAAGGTTGGGGGGAGGAGTGGGAGACCCAGTACTTC
>few|TRBJ2-7|TRBV6-1|TRBD1
CASNRGQGYVRSYEQYF
TGTGCCAGCAACCGAGGACAGGGGTATGTACGCTCCTACGAGCAGTACTTC
>.|TRBJ2-5|TRBV11-1|.
CASSSAGLNQETQYF
TGTGCCAGCAGTTCCGCCGGGCTCAACCAAGAGACCCAGTACTTC
>few|TRBJ2-5|TRBV5-1|.
CASSLAGDGYRYF
TGCGCCAGCAGCTTGGCCGGGGACGGTTATCGGTACTTC